The rows below give T cell receptor beta chains drawn from one sample of a study of human T cells and chemical hapten exposure. TCRdb reanalysed the RACE reads using MiXCR and keeps one entry per CDR3 protein. Altogether 49,000 or so distinct CDR3 sequences are present, 3.5% to 4.5% being singletons, with the ten largest covering 5.8%. Material for sequencing was whole blood. The receptors derive from a human donor in good health. Some clones in this sample may be carry-over from other donors' samples. Both conserved end residues are part of each CDR3. Each record gives: clone size, J gene, D gene, V gene, CDR3 protein, CDR3 DNA. The D gene is left open where the match is weak. Clone size is stated in some rows and not others, as once, few, many or a class when expanded.

clone_size: many; j_call: TRBJ1-1; d_call: .; v_call: TRBV18; cdr3_aa: CASLRGLNTEAFF; cdr3_nt: TGTGCCAGCTTAAGGGGCCTGAACACTGAAGCTTTCTTT
clone_size: few; j_call: TRBJ2-7; d_call: TRBD2; v_call: TRBV2; cdr3_aa: CASRRGGDEQYF; cdr3_nt: TGTGCCAGCAGGAGGGGAGGGGACGAGCAGTACTTC
clone_size: many; j_call: TRBJ2-2; d_call: .; v_call: TRBV18; cdr3_aa: CASSPQSQMGGELFF; cdr3_nt: TGTGCCAGCTCACCCCAGTCCCAGATGGGCGGGGAGCTGTTTTTT
clone_size: .; j_call: TRBJ1-1; d_call: .; v_call: TRBV24-1; cdr3_aa: CATSGGPWAGNTEAFF; cdr3_nt: TGTGCCACATCGGGGGGACCCTGGGCAGGGAACACTGAAGCTTTCTTT
clone_size: many; j_call: TRBJ1-1; d_call: .; v_call: TRBV12-3/TRBV12-4; cdr3_aa: CASSLSGSMNTEAFF; cdr3_nt: TGTGCCAGCAGTTTATCGGGGAGCATGAACACTGAAGCTTTCTTT
clone_size: .; j_call: TRBJ1-2; d_call: TRBD1; v_call: TRBV30; cdr3_aa: CAWSALGQGARSGYTF; cdr3_nt: TGTGCCTGGAGTGCCCTGGGACAGGGGGCGCGAAGTGGCTACACCTTC
clone_size: .; j_call: TRBJ1-5; d_call: .; v_call: TRBV28; cdr3_aa: CASSPERTHSNQPQHF; cdr3_nt: TGTGCCAGCAGTCCTGAACGGACTCATAGCAATCAGCCCCAGCATTTT
clone_size: .; j_call: TRBJ1-5; d_call: TRBD1; v_call: TRBV28; cdr3_aa: CASNRQGAFNQPQHF; cdr3_nt: TGTGCCAGCAACCGACAGGGCGCCTTCAATCAGCCCCAGCATTTT
clone_size: few; j_call: TRBJ2-7; d_call: .; v_call: TRBV9; cdr3_aa: CASSEGAGFYEQYF; cdr3_nt: TGTGCCAGCAGCGAGGGAGCGGGTTTCTACGAGCAGTACTTC
clone_size: many; j_call: TRBJ2-7; d_call: TRBD2; v_call: TRBV11-2; cdr3_aa: CASSPRASGPIFEQYF; cdr3_nt: TGTGCCAGCAGCCCGAGGGCTAGCGGGCCGATCTTCGAGCAGTACTTC
clone_size: few; j_call: TRBJ1-2; d_call: .; v_call: TRBV9; cdr3_aa: CASSEDGFRRFGYTF; cdr3_nt: TGTGCCAGCAGCGAGGACGGCTTCCGACGGTTCGGCTACACCTTC
clone_size: many; j_call: TRBJ2-3; d_call: .; v_call: TRBV9; cdr3_aa: CASSVAGDRFADTQYF; cdr3_nt: TGTGCCAGCAGCGTAGCAGGGGATAGGTTCGCAGATACGCAGTATTTT
clone_size: many; j_call: TRBJ2-6; d_call: .; v_call: TRBV11-2; cdr3_aa: CASSLVTGSGANVLTF; cdr3_nt: TGTGCCAGCAGCTTAGTTACCGGCTCTGGGGCCAACGTCCTGACTTTC
clone_size: few; j_call: TRBJ2-1; d_call: .; v_call: TRBV28; cdr3_aa: CASSGGPNNEQFF; cdr3_nt: TGTGCCAGCAGTGGGGGCCCTAACAATGAGCAGTTCTTC
clone_size: many; j_call: TRBJ2-1; d_call: .; v_call: TRBV25-1; cdr3_aa: CASSLVGGKLYNEQFF; cdr3_nt: TGTGCCAGCAGTCTGGTAGGCGGTAAGCTATACAATGAGCAGTTCTTC
clone_size: many; j_call: TRBJ1-6; d_call: TRBD1; v_call: TRBV20-1; cdr3_aa: CSARGTGGEFSPLHF; cdr3_nt: TGCAGTGCTAGGGGGACAGGGGGCGAATTTTCACCCCTCCACTTT
clone_size: many; j_call: TRBJ2-7; d_call: .; v_call: TRBV20-1; cdr3_aa: CSAREKRRGFSNEQYF; cdr3_nt: TGCAGTGCTAGAGAGAAGAGGAGGGGGTTTTCCAACGAGCAGTACTTC
clone_size: many; j_call: TRBJ1-6; d_call: .; v_call: TRBV5-1; cdr3_aa: CASSLAASSYNSPLHF; cdr3_nt: TGCGCCAGCAGCTTGGCCGCGAGCTCCTATAATTCACCCCTCCACTTT
clone_size: many; j_call: TRBJ2-7; d_call: TRBD1; v_call: TRBV27; cdr3_aa: CASSSNRDRVYEQYF; cdr3_nt: TGTGCCAGCAGTTCCAACCGGGACAGGGTGTACGAGCAGTACTTC
clone_size: .; j_call: TRBJ2-3; d_call: .; v_call: TRBV4-1; cdr3_aa: CASSQVNLGFTDTQYF; cdr3_nt: TGCGCCAGCAGCCAAGTTAACTTGGGGTTCACAGATACGCAGTATTTT
clone_size: .; j_call: TRBJ1-1; d_call: TRBD1; v_call: TRBV6-5; cdr3_aa: CASSGDHRGTEAFF; cdr3_nt: TGTGCCAGCAGTGGAGACCACAGGGGAACTGAAGCTTTCTTT
clone_size: few; j_call: TRBJ2-3; d_call: .; v_call: TRBV20-1; cdr3_aa: CSVQGGADTQYF; cdr3_nt: TGCAGTGTCCAGGGGGGCGCAGATACGCAGTATTTT
clone_size: few; j_call: TRBJ1-6; d_call: .; v_call: TRBV28; cdr3_aa: CATGRIFEALHF; cdr3_nt: TGTGCCACCGGAAGAATATTCGAAGCCCTCCACTTT
clone_size: many; j_call: TRBJ2-2; d_call: .; v_call: TRBV28; cdr3_aa: CASSWDSREGELFF; cdr3_nt: TGTGCCAGCAGCTGGGACTCTCGGGAGGGGGAGCTGTTTTTT
clone_size: many; j_call: TRBJ1-3; d_call: .; v_call: TRBV10-3; cdr3_aa: CAISEEFVGNTIYF; cdr3_nt: TGTGCCATCAGTGAGGAGTTTGTTGGAAACACCATATATTTT
clone_size: many; j_call: TRBJ2-6; d_call: .; v_call: TRBV27; cdr3_aa: CASSFIVFGANVLTF; cdr3_nt: TGTGCCAGCAGTTTCATCGTGTTTGGGGCCAACGTCCTGACTTTC
clone_size: many; j_call: TRBJ2-1; d_call: TRBD1; v_call: TRBV25-1; cdr3_aa: CASSGWTGSSYNEQFF; cdr3_nt: TGTGCCAGCAGTGGCTGGACAGGGAGCTCCTACAATGAGCAGTTCTTC
clone_size: many; j_call: TRBJ2-1; d_call: TRBD2; v_call: TRBV3-1; cdr3_aa: CASSQGTSGNYNEQFF; cdr3_nt: TGTGCCAGCAGCCAAGGGACTAGCGGGAACTACAATGAGCAGTTCTTC
clone_size: .; j_call: TRBJ1-1; d_call: .; v_call: TRBV5-1; cdr3_aa: CASSFGGVGTEAFF; cdr3_nt: TGCGCCAGCAGCTTCGGGGGAGTCGGCACTGAAGCTTTCTTT
clone_size: many; j_call: TRBJ1-2; d_call: .; v_call: TRBV20-1; cdr3_aa: CSARDSQAGDGYTF; cdr3_nt: TGCAGTGCTAGAGATAGTCAGGCGGGCGATGGCTACACCTTC
clone_size: many; j_call: TRBJ2-3; d_call: .; v_call: TRBV6-1; cdr3_aa: CASSEAYLTSTDTQYF; cdr3_nt: TGTGCCAGCAGTGAAGCGTACCTCACTAGCACAGATACGCAGTATTTT
clone_size: few; j_call: TRBJ2-7; d_call: .; v_call: TRBV6-5; cdr3_aa: CASSKESSYEQYF; cdr3_nt: TGTGCCAGCTCTAAAGAGAGCTCCTACGAGCAGTACTTC
clone_size: few; j_call: TRBJ2-1; d_call: TRBD2; v_call: TRBV29-1; cdr3_aa: CSVVGTSGSVGSYNEQFF; cdr3_nt: TGCAGCGTTGTCGGGACTAGCGGGAGTGTAGGGTCCTACAATGAGCAGTTCTTC
clone_size: few; j_call: TRBJ2-3; d_call: .; v_call: TRBV5-5; cdr3_aa: CASSYQLARADTQYF; cdr3_nt: TGTGCCAGCAGTTATCAACTCGCTCGGGCCGATACGCAGTATTTT
clone_size: many; j_call: TRBJ2-7; d_call: .; v_call: TRBV5-6; cdr3_aa: CASSLGTEDYEQYF; cdr3_nt: TGTGCCAGCAGCTTGGGGACGGAAGACTACGAGCAGTACTTC